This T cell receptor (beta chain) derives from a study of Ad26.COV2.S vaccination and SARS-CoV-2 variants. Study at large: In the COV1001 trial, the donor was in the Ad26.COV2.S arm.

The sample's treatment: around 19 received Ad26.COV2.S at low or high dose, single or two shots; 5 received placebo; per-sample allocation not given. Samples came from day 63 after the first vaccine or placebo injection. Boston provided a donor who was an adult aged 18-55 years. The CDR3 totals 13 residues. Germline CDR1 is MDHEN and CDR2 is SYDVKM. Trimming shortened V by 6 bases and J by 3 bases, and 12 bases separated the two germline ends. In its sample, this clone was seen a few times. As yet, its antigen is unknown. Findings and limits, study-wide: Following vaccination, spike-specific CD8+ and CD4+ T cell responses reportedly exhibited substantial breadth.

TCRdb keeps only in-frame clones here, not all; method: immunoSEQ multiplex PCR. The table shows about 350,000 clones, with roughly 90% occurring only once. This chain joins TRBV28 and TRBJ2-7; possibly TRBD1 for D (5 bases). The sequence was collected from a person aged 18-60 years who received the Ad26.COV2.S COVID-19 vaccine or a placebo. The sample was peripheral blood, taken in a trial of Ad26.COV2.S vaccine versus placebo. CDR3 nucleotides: TGTGCCAGCAGCGACAGAGAGGACTACGAGCAGTACTTC. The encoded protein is CASSDREDYEQYF.